A selection of T cell receptor beta chains follows, all from one sample in a study of lymphopenia after photon versus proton radiotherapy. The protocol was immunoSEQ multiplex PCR, while the TCRdb copy is restricted to in-frame clones and leaves out a portion. The data contain around 24,000 clones, roughly four fifths of them seen just once; the ten biggest clones take up approximately 3.7%. Sequenced here: peripheral blood, sampled from a patient treated with photon-based radiotherapy. All receptors derive from a woman aged 45-60 years with pancreatic cancer. The CDR3 runs from the conserved cysteine through the conserved F or W. Clone size is not always given. Where it is, it says once, few, many or a class for expanded clones.

TRBV18,TRBJ2-3,.,CASSPAADTQYF
TRBV28,TRBJ2-2,.,CASSIVEDGELFF
TRBV9,TRBJ2-7,once,CASSPFDSGFGEQYF
TRBV5-5,TRBJ1-4,.,CASSTGHTNEKLFF
TRBV6-6,TRBJ2-7,.,CASSYTSSYEQYF
TRBV19,TRBJ2-1,.,CASSILPSPLSNEQFF
TRBV29-1,TRBJ2-7,.,CSVEVQDSIYEQYF
TRBV4-2,TRBJ1-5,once,CASSQTGLNQPQHF
TRBV5-1,TRBJ2-7,once,CASSLVREPGLAVFTYEQYF
TRBV5-1,TRBJ2-3,.,CASSLGAGTSTDTQYF
TRBV29-1,TRBJ2-7,.,CSAVRAGPSYEQYF
TRBV18,TRBJ2-2,.,CASSSLGSANTGELFF
TRBV28,TRBJ1-2,.,CASSGYGYTF
TRBV11-3,TRBJ1-2,.,CASSLEQAGYGYTF
TRBV6-5,TRBJ2-5,few,CASSYSGAQETQYF
TRBV27,TRBJ2-2,few,CASSPLNAGELFF
TRBV19,TRBJ1-1,.,CASSPGQAPNTEAFF